The clone carrying this T cell receptor beta chain was counted a few times. What it binds is unknown. TCRdb reanalysed the 5' RACE reads using MiXCR and keeps one entry per CDR3 protein. This table has some 110,000 distinct CDR3 sequences, 8.4% appearing once. CDR3 length: 14 amino acids. V was pared by 1 base and J by 7 bases, with 11 bases between. CDR1 and CDR2 from the germline V gene are GTSNPN and SVGIG (reference sequence). This entry belongs to a study of T cells after yellow fever vaccination. Study-level results: Abundant clonotypes (contaminants from the bulk population) could be present in FACS-sorted repertoires.

Sequencing was performed on CD8+ T cells sorted from PBMCs, taken 45 days after the yellow fever booster vaccination. The chain carries TRBV30 and TRBJ1-6; D is possibly TRBD1 (5 bases). The clonotype originates from a man in his thirties or forties who received the YFV17D yellow fever vaccine. In DNA form, the CDR3 reads TGTGCCTGGAGTGGGGGGGTTTTCAATTCACCCCTCCACTTT. Translated: CAWSGGVFNSPLHF.